This T cell receptor beta chain was documented in a study of blood T cell repertoires in COVID-19. Per the germline V gene, CDR1 is SGHRS and CDR2 is YFSETQ. The CDR3 sequence is 15 residues long. Deletions cut 4 bases from V and 1 base from J, with 12 bases between. Assay: immunoSEQ multiplex PCR; the TCRdb copy retains only in-frame clones and omits some. The sample records roughly 200,000 clones, roughly four fifths being singletons. Sequencing was performed on peripheral blood. The chain carries TRBV5-1 and TRBJ1-3; perhaps TRBD1 as D (6 bases). The clonotype originates from a human donor in a cohort sampled during active COVID-19. In DNA form, the CDR3 reads TGCGCCAGCAGCGATGCGACAGGATCTGGAAACACCATATATTTT. Protein sequence: CASSDATGSGNTIYF. Full variable domain (remainder filled in from reference TRBV5-1 and TRBJ1-3): KAGVTQTPRYLIKTRGQQVTLSCSPISGHRSVSWYQQTPGQGLQFLFEYFSETQRNKGNFPGRFSGRQFSNSRSEMNVSTLELGDSALYLCASSDATGSGNTIYFGEGSWLTVV.